The 19 T cell receptor beta chains below come from one sample, sequenced in a study of T cell responses to AZD1222 COVID-19 vaccine. TCRdb's table, derived via immunoSEQ multiplex PCR, lists solely in-frame clones and lacks some. The sample includes some 120,000 clones, about nine tenths of them seen just once. The starting material was peripheral blood, obtained on day 0 of AZD1222 vaccination. All receptors come from an adult in good health.

The gene calls are TRBV9 and TRBJ1-3; D uncertain. Trimming shortened V by 3 bases and J by 0 bases, and 7 bases separated the two germline ends. Germline assignment: CDR1 SGDLS and CDR2 YYNGEE. This CDR3 contains 14 residues. In DNA form, the CDR3 reads TGTGCCAGCAGCGCGGACCGCTCTGGAAACACCATATATTTT. Residues: CASSADRSGNTIYF.

Written as DNA, the CDR3 is TGTGCCAGCAGCGTAGCCCCGGGGGTTACAGGGGAGAGGGGCTACACCTTC. The encoded protein is CASSVAPGVTGERGYTF. The V call is TRBV9, the J call TRBJ1-2; 7 bases agree with TRBD1. Germline V gene sequence: CDR1 SGDLS, CDR2 YYNGEE. The CDR3 runs 17 residues. The V and J ends lost 0 bases and 8 bases, in that order; junction bases with no gene match: 16.

There are a few counts of this clone. V and J are TRBV9 and TRBJ2-1; TRBD2 aligns across 8 bases. CDR3 length: 15 residues. The ends lost 3 bases at V and 5 bases at J; junction bases unmatched: 7. Germline-derived CDR1 and CDR2 are SGDLS and YYNGEE. The CDR3 is CASSATSGLHNEQFF. The CDR3 DNA reads as TGTGCCAGCAGCGCAACTAGCGGCCTACACAATGAGCAGTTCTTC.

The rearrangement joins TRBV7-3 to TRBJ1-2; a possible D gene is TRBD1 (5 bases). This CDR3 has 15 residues. Trimming stripped 5 bases from V and 2 bases from J, with 15 bases between. From germline, CDR1 is SGHTA and CDR2 FQGTGA. CDR3 DNA sequence: TGTGCCAGCAGCCCTTTCGGGGGAGGGAACTATGGCTACACCTTC. Translation gives CASSPFGGGNYGYTF.

The gene calls are TRBV11-3 and TRBJ1-3; unclear D gene. The V and J ends lost 7 bases and 0 bases respectively, with 13 bases between them. Germline CDR1 is SGHNT and CDR2 is YENEEA. There are 15 residues in the CDR3. CDR3 DNA: TGTGCCAGCACCACTGGCAGCGCCTCTGGAAACACCATATATTTT. This translates into CASTTGSASGNTIYF.

The V gene is TRBV24-1, the J gene TRBJ2-1; 10 bases are shared with TRBD2. The germline V gene encodes CDR1 KGHDR and CDR2 SFDVKD. The V and J ends lost 9 bases and 1 base, in that order; junction bases with no gene match: 2. This CDR3 has 14 residues. The CDR3 sequence is CATDSGRSYNEQFF. The DNA of the CDR3 is TGTGCCACCGATAGCGGGAGGTCCTACAATGAGCAGTTCTTC.

The chain joins TRBV18 to TRBJ2-3; 9 nucleotides align to TRBD2. Trimming cost V 0 bases and J 1 base; bases outside gene matches: 2. This CDR3 region has 16 residues. Germline-derived CDR1 and CDR2 are KGHSH and LQKENI. For the CDR3, the DNA is TGTGCCAGCTCACCACCTTCTAGCGGGGGCACAGATACGCAGTATTTT. Its translation is CASSPPSSGGTDTQYF.

The chain couples TRBV9 to TRBJ2-7; D gene ambiguous. CDR1 SGDLS and CDR2 YYNGEE come from the germline V gene. The CDR3 consists of 12 residues. Trimming took off 0 bases at V and 5 bases at J, with 6 bases between the two ends. DNA for the CDR3: TGTGCCAGCAGCGTAGATGGGGACGAGCAGTACTTC. This sequence encodes CASSVDGDEQYF.

The chain uses TRBV10-3 and TRBJ1-1; perhaps TRBD1 as D (5 bases). The V end was cut by 5 bases, the J end by 6 bases, with 10 bases between. This CDR3 comprises 12 residues. The V gene's germline CDR1 is ENHRY and CDR2 SYGVKD. The CDR3 here is CAISSRDAEAFF. The DNA for the CDR3 is TGTGCCATCAGTTCCCGGGACGCTGAAGCTTTCTTT.

This clone was seen a handful of times. The chain employs TRBV18 and TRBJ2-7; 11 bases line up with TRBD2. CDR1 KGHSH and CDR2 LQKENI come from the germline V gene. The V and J ends lost 6 bases and 5 bases, in that order; junction bases with no gene match: 15. The CDR3 has 17 amino acids. The CDR3 coding sequence is TGTGCCAGCTCTCTCTCCGGGACTAGCGGTGCCGCGGACGAGCAGTACTTC. Its translation is CASSLSGTSGAADEQYF.

The gene calls are TRBV7-2 and TRBJ2-3; D gene unclear. The germline V gene encodes CDR1 SGHTA and CDR2 FQGNSA. Trimming removed 5 bases from V and 5 bases from J, with 8 bases in between. The length of the CDR3 is 12 residues. The CDR3 loop is CASSEYIDTQYF. CDR3 bases: TGTGCCAGCAGCGAATATATAGATACGCAGTATTTT.

This rearrangement joins TRBV21-1 to TRBJ1-2; the table's D call, TRBD1, has no DNA check behind it. TRBV21-1 is described as a pseudogene. The CDR3 is 18 residues long. CDR3 in DNA: TGTGCCAGCAGCAAAGTGGAAGGACAGGGGGCTTTAAACTATGGCTACACCTTC. As protein: CASSKVEGQGALNYGYTF.

The J gene is TRBJ1-4, the V gene TRBV5-6; 8 bases map to TRBD1. Germline CDR1 is SGHDT and CDR2 is YYEEEE. The CDR3 loop spans 15 amino acids. J lost 5 bases, V lost 6 bases, and 9 bases had no gene match. CDR3 nucleotide sequence: TGTGCCAGCATTACACTAGGACAGGGCAATGAAAAACTGTTTTTT. Translating it yields CASITLGQGNEKLFF. Using reference TRBV5-6 and TRBJ1-4 for the parts outside the CDR3, the full variable domain is DAGVTQSPTHLIKTRGQQVTLRCSPKSGHDTVSWYQQALGQGPQFIFQYYEEEERQRGNFPDRFSGHQFPNYSSELNVNALLLGDSALYLCASITLGQGNEKLFFGSGTQLSVL.

The V call is TRBV27, the J call TRBJ2-1, with D perhaps matching TRBD1 or TRBD2 (5 bases each). CDR3 size: 12 residues. Per germline, CDR1 MNHEY and CDR2 SMNVEV (reference sequence). V was trimmed by 3 bases and J by 9 bases, leaving 9 bases between them. The chain's CDR3 is CASSLKGREQFF. The CDR3 nucleotides are TGTGCCAGCAGTTTGAAGGGACGTGAGCAGTTCTTC.

This clone was observed a few times. V is TRBV5-1 and J is TRBJ2-7; TRBD2 is a possible D gene (6 bases). This CDR3 has 14 amino acids. V lost 4 bases and J 3 bases, leaving 14 bases between the germline ends. The germline V gene has CDR1 SGHRS and CDR2 YFSETQ. CDR3 sequence (DNA): TGCGCCAGCAGCGGAACTAGCCCCGTCTACGAGCAGTACTTC. Amino acid sequence: CASSGTSPVYEQYF.

The chain employs TRBV2 and TRBJ2-7; possible D gene TRBD1, 6 bases. This CDR3 spans 12 amino acids. Germline CDR1 is SNHLY and CDR2 is FYNNEI. V lost 2 bases and J 4 bases, leaving 6 bases between the germline ends. The CDR3 loop is CASSERGYEQYF. The CDR3, as DNA: TGTGCCAGCAGTGAAAGGGGGTACGAGCAGTACTTC. Drawing the rest from reference TRBV2 and TRBJ2-7, the complete variable domain is EPEVTQTPSHQVTQMGQEVILRCVPISNHLYFYWYRQILGQKVEFLVSFYNNEISEKSEIFDDQFSVERPDGSNFTLKIRSTKLEDSAMYFCASSERGYEQYFGPGTRLTVT.

The rearrangement joins TRBV28 to TRBJ1-2; D is unresolved. In germline, CDR1 is MDHEN, CDR2 SYDVKM. The ends were cut back, 3 bases at V and 4 bases at J, with 6 bases in the middle. The CDR3 spans 12 residues. The CDR3 here is CASSFGFYGYTF. For the CDR3, the DNA is TGTGCCAGCAGTTTCGGCTTCTATGGCTACACCTTC.

Only one count was recorded for this clone. This chain connects TRBV4-1 to TRBJ1-2; D is uncertain. CDR3 size: 15 residues. Trimming cost V 0 bases and J 8 bases, with 16 bases left between them. Germline assignment: CDR1 MGHRA and CDR2 YSYEKL. Here the CDR3 reads CASSQEDGLVRGYTF. In nucleotides, the CDR3 is TGCGCCAGCAGCCAAGAGGACGGGCTGGTGCGGGGCTACACCTTC.

This chain connects TRBV7-2 to TRBJ2-7, with 11 bases that match TRBD2. Germline lookup yields CDR1 SGHTA and CDR2 FQGNSA. Trimming at V came to 0 bases and at J to 2 bases, leaving 15 bases not matched to a gene. This CDR3 has 20 residues. The CDR3 region is CASSLALGLAGLSGAYEQYF. Written as DNA, the CDR3 is TGTGCCAGCAGCTTAGCCCTTGGACTAGCGGGTCTTTCCGGGGCCTACGAGCAGTACTTC.